What follows are 6 T cell receptor beta chains derived from one specimen sequenced in a study of shared clonotypes between healthy human individuals. Naive CD8 populations comprised CD45RO-negative cells positively selected for CCR7, excluding terminally differentiated effector memory CD45RA+ cells. Repertoires were generated with immunoSEQ multiplex PCR, while TCRdb's copy carries only in-frame clones and drops some. The sample records about 2.2 million clones, just under 95% being singletons. The specimen sequenced was naive CD8+ T cells from PBMCs. The receptor source for this set is a man between 18 and 35 years old in good health. Some clones in this sample may be carry-over from other donors' samples.

The chain carries TRBV11-2 and TRBJ1-4, with D possibly TRBD1 on 6 matching bases. Trimming took off 5 bases at V and 2 bases at J, with 12 bases between the two ends. The CDR3 length is 15 residues. CDR1 is SGHAT and CDR2 is FQNNGV in the germline V gene. CDR3 region: CASSQRGGTNEKLFF. CDR3 in DNA: TGTGCCAGCAGCCAGAGGGGGGGGACTAATGAAAAACTGTTTTTT.

V gene TRBV10-3 combines with J gene TRBJ2-1; possible D gene TRBD2, 6 bases. V shed 0 bases and J shed 4 bases, with 13 bases lying between them. The CDR3 totals 16 residues. CDR1 and CDR2 from the germline V gene are ENHRY and SYGVKD. The CDR3 loop is CAISESLADPYNEQFF. In DNA, the CDR3 is TGTGCCATCAGTGAGTCATTAGCGGACCCATACAATGAGCAGTTCTTC.

The chain links TRBV4-3 to TRBJ2-1; 7 bases are shared with TRBD2. This CDR3 contains 15 residues. Germline-derived CDR1 and CDR2 are LGHNA and YSLEER. V was clipped by 0 bases and J by 10 bases; unmatched bases: 9. The DNA of the CDR3 is TGCGCCAGCAGCCAAGAGCGGGGGAGAACGCGGGAGCAGTTCTTC. It encodes CASSQERGRTREQFF.

The chain has TRBV7-6 and TRBJ1-1; a possible D gene is TRBD1 (6 bases). This CDR3 spans 15 amino acids. CDR1 is SGHVS and CDR2 is FNYEAQ in the germline V gene. The ends were cut back, 5 bases at V and 5 bases at J, with 18 bases in the middle. CDR3 region: CASSLPGAGITEAFF. In DNA, the CDR3 is TGTGCCAGCAGCCTACCGGGGGCTGGTATAACTGAAGCTTTCTTT.

V usage is TRBV13 and J usage is TRBJ2-7; 7 nucleotides agree with TRBD1. From germline, CDR1 is PRHDT and CDR2 FYEKMQ (reference sequence). The CDR3 spans 13 residues. The V segment lost 5 bases and the J segment 3 bases; nucleotides outside the gene matches: 4. The CDR3 here is CASSLGTDYEQYF. CDR3 coding DNA: TGTGCCAGCAGCCTCGGGACAGACTACGAGCAGTACTTC.

This clone was counted only a few times. The same CDR3 is also encoded by other DNA sequences in this sample. V and J are TRBV27 and TRBJ2-1; 10 bases are shared with TRBD2. The length of the CDR3 is 15 residues. V lost 6 bases, J lost 0 bases, and 2 bases stayed unmatched. Germline CDR1 reads MNHEY; CDR2 reads SMNVEV (reference sequence). The CDR3 bases are TGTGCCAGCAGCCCTAGCGGGAGCTCCTACAATGAGCAGTTCTTC. Its translation: CASSPSGSSYNEQFF.